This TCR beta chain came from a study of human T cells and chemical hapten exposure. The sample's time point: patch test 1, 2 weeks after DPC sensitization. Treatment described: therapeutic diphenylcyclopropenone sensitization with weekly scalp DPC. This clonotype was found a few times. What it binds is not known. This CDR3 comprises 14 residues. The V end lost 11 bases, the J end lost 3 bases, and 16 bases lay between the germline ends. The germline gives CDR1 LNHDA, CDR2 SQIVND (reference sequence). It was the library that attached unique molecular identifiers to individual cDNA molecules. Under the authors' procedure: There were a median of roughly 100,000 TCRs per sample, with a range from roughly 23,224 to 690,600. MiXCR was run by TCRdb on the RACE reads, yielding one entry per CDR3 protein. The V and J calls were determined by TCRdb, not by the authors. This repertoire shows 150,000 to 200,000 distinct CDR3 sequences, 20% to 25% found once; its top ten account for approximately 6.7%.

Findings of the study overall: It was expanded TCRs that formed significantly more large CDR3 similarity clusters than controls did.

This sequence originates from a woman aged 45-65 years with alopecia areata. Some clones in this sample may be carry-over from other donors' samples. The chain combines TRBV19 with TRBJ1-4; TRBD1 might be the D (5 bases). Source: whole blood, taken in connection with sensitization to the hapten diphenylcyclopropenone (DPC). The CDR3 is CAVWGGAANEKLFF. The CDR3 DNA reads TGTGCCGTGTGGGGGGGAGCAGCTAATGAAAAACTGTTTTTT.